This T cell receptor beta chain comes out of a study of graft-versus-host responses after intestinal transplantation. Overall study: Recipients had transplants, and these were multivisceral, liver-intestinal, or isolated intestinal. All recipients were given anti-thymocyte globulin induction, and tacrolimus and steroids were then administered for around three years.

General study findings and limits: The study found high graft-versus-host to host-versus-graft clonal ratios in allografts of patients with graft-donor T cell macrochimerism. Among recipient marrow samples, GvH clones were found; some appeared first in ileum or blood.

Clones were sequenced by immunoSEQ multiplex PCR, and TCRdb holds only the in-frame ones, with some missing. This sample has under 85,000 clones, with 90% found just once. A note on this clone: Its antigen remains unidentified.

Sequencing used unstimulated CD8+ T cells sorted from spleen or lymph node cells, obtained before intestinal transplant. This receptor was obtained from a human donor who received an intestinal transplant.

CDR3 residues: CASSPRGALYEQYF. The CDR3 DNA is TGTGCCAGCAGCCCTCGGGGGGCCCTCTACGAGCAGTACTTC. J is TRBJ2-7 and V is TRBV27, with a possible D match to TRBD2 (7 bases). The germline V gene encodes CDR1 MNHEY and CDR2 SMNVEV (reference sequence). The V end lost 6 bases, the J end lost 3 bases, and 15 bases lay between the germline ends. There are 14 residues in the CDR3.